The clone carrying this T cell receptor (beta chain) was seen only a few times. What it binds is unknown. The entry originates in a study of T-cell reconstitution after alpha-beta-depleted transplantation in children. Trimming stripped 1 base from V and 2 bases from J, with 10 bases between. Germline V gene sequence: CDR1 SGHAT, CDR2 FQNNGV. The CDR3 consists of 15 residues. Preparing the TCRbeta library involved the use of unique molecular identifiers. Each CDR3 protein is one row after TCRdb ran MiXCR on the PCR reads. Here the sample spans about 830,000 distinct CDR3 sequences, 16% being singletons. Overall study results and limits: The study reportedly traced alpha-beta T cells about two months after transplant to several hundred expanded graft clones. A year had passed since transplant, and T-cell counts and diversity by then came mostly from newly produced T cells. There were some patients whose high TCRbeta diversity at day 60 came from surviving recipient T cells and thymic progenitors.

The chain uses TRBV11-2 and TRBJ2-3; D remains ambiguous. The specimen was PBMCs, mostly from graft donor cells, collected 360 days after TCRalphabeta/CD19-depleted stem cell transplant. This TCR was sampled from a male patient younger than 18 who had a stem cell transplant for acute lymphoblastic leukemia, so the T cells may come from the graft donor. The CDR3 DNA is TGTGCCAGCAGCTTAGCGACGGGCCACACAGATACGCAGTATTTT. Its protein product is CASSLATGHTDTQYF.